A single sample gave rise to the 29 T cell receptor beta chains below, sequenced in a study of Graves' ophthalmopathy and Graves' hyperthyroidism. For repertoire sequencing, the TCR beta CDR3 regions were amplified from RNA transcripts. After a first-round RT-PCR with HTBI primers, a second-round multiplex PCR was run. MiXCR, applied by TCRdb to the multiplex PCR reads, yields one record per CDR3 protein. The sample has some 380,000 distinct CDR3 sequences; 15% are singletons. The material sequenced was peripheral blood. These receptors were taken from a woman younger than 35 with stable Graves' hyperthyroidism.

This clonotype was detected many times. The rearrangement joins TRBV6-2 or TRBV6-3 to TRBJ1-2, with D possibly being TRBD1 (6 bases). V lost 2 bases and J 6 bases, leaving 10 bases between the germline ends. The CDR3 consists of 13 residues. Germline V CDR1 and CDR2: MNHEY, SVGEGT. For the CDR3, the DNA is TGTGCCAGCAGTTACGACAGGATTGATGGCTACACCTTC. Translated: CASSYDRIDGYTF.

This clonotype was detected only a few times. This chain connects TRBV5-4 to TRBJ1-6; 8 positions match TRBD1. This CDR3 is built from 15 residues. CDR1 and CDR2 from the germline V gene are SGHNT and YYREEE (reference sequence). The junction had 10 bases not matched to a gene; V was cut back by 4 bases and J by 10 bases. CDR3 protein: CASSLGGQVGSPLHF. The CDR3 DNA follows: TGTGCCAGCAGCCTCGGGGGACAGGTCGGATCACCCCTCCACTTT.

There are many counts of this clonotype. V gene TRBV2 combines with J gene TRBJ2-5, with unresolved D. Trimming stripped 6 bases from V and 5 bases from J, with 13 bases between. The germline gives CDR1 SNHLY, CDR2 FYNNEI. The CDR3 is 13 residues long. As DNA, the CDR3 is TGTGCCAGCAGGGAACCCCCCAGGGAGACCCAGTACTTC. This sequence encodes CASREPPRETQYF.

This clonotype has at least ten counts. The V call is TRBV27, the J call TRBJ2-4; no definite D call. CDR3 length: 18 residues. V was cut by 4 bases and J by 0 bases, with 19 bases left in between. CDR1 is MNHEY, CDR2 SMNVEV, per germline (reference sequence). The chain's CDR3 is CASSSSDTWKLAKNIQYF. CDR3 coding DNA: TGTGCCAGCAGTTCCTCTGACACGTGGAAATTAGCCAAAAACATTCAGTACTTC.

In its sample, this clonotype was seen many times. The V and J genes are TRBV12-3 or TRBV12-4 and TRBJ2-7; possibly TRBD1 for D (6 bases). V shed 6 bases and J shed 0 bases, with 12 bases lying between them. The CDR3 totals 14 residues. CDR3 DNA sequence: TGTGCCAGCAGCACAGGGTTAAGCTCCTACGAGCAGTACTTC. As protein: CASSTGLSSYEQYF.

This clonotype was recorded at least ten times. V is TRBV6-1 and J is TRBJ1-1; 8 bases align to TRBD1. The ends lost 0 bases at V and 8 bases at J; junction bases unmatched: 5. There are 14 residues in the CDR3. The germline CDR1 and CDR2 sequences are MNHNS and SASEGT. CDR3 in amino acids: CASSEALRQGEAFF. CDR3 nucleotide sequence: TGTGCCAGCAGTGAAGCGCTTAGACAGGGGGAAGCTTTCTTT.

This clonotype occurred many times. The J gene is TRBJ2-7, the V gene TRBV6-2 or TRBV6-3; no definite D call. The germline gives CDR1 MNHEY, CDR2 SVGEGT. The CDR3 consists of 12 residues. V dropped 6 bases and J dropped 3 bases, with 9 bases sitting between them. The DNA for the CDR3 is TGTGCCAGCAGGCAGTGGAGCTACGAGCAGTACTTC. This gives the protein CASRQWSYEQYF.

This clonotype was seen at least ten times. V and J are TRBV20-1 and TRBJ2-7, with 10 bases aligning to TRBD2. This CDR3 is built from 14 residues. V was clipped by 1 base and J by 4 bases; unmatched bases: 4. Per the germline V gene, CDR1 is DFQATT and CDR2 is SNEGSKA (reference sequence). The CDR3 DNA reads TGCAGTGCTAGAGTTGCTAGCGGGGGTTACGAGCAGTACTTC. Translated: CSARVASGGYEQYF.

The V call is TRBV5-1, the J call TRBJ1-3, with 8 bases identical to TRBD1. J lost 4 bases, V lost 5 bases, and 5 bases had no gene match. In germline, CDR1 is SGHRS, CDR2 YFSETQ. CDR3 length equals 14 residues. The CDR3 region has the DNA TGCGCCAGCAGAACAGGGGGGGTCGGAAACACCATATATTTT. This gives the protein CASRTGGVGNTIYF.

Remarks on this clonotype: Being one base from a much bigger clone, this may be a read error. V and J are TRBV4-2 and TRBJ2-7; 10 nucleotides agree with TRBD1. Germline lookup yields CDR1 LGHNA and CDR2 YNFKEQ. The CDR3 consists of 15 residues. The CDR3 here is CASSQGSGTGDEQDF. As DNA, the CDR3 is TGTGCCAGCAGCCAAGGATCAGGGACAGGGGACGAGCAGGACTTC.

This clonotype was seen many times. This chain links TRBV27 with TRBJ1-2, with 9 positions matching TRBD1. Germline trimming cut 6 bases from V and 4 bases from J; bases unmatched to any gene: 3. The CDR3 is 13 residues long. Germline CDR1 reads MNHEY; CDR2 reads SMNVEV (reference sequence). The CDR3 nucleotides are TGTGCCAGCAGCCGGGACAGGGCCTATGGCTACACCTTC. This codes for CASSRDRAYGYTF.

This clonotype was counted many times. CDR3 sequence reads: CATSPELASSEQYF. Here the CDR3 DNA reads TGTGCTACCAGCCCGGAACTAGCGAGTAGCGAGCAGTACTTC. The chain combines TRBV6-2 or TRBV6-3 with TRBJ2-7, with 7 bases aligning to TRBD2. CDR3 size: 14 residues. Germline CDR1 reads MNHEY; CDR2 reads SVGEGT.

This clonotype was observed at least ten times. The chain joins TRBV7-6 to TRBJ1-2, with D unresolved. CDR1 SGHVS and CDR2 FNYEAQ come from the germline V gene. V lost 8 bases and J lost 8, with 15 bases in between. There are 12 residues in the CDR3. CDR3 coding DNA: TGTGCCAGCGGCCCCTCCGGTCGGGGCTACACCTTC. The encoded protein is CASGPSGRGYTF.

This clonotype was seen ten or more times. This rearrangement joins TRBV19 to TRBJ1-1, with D unresolved. CDR1 and CDR2 (germline): LNHDA, SQIVND (reference sequence). This CDR3 spans 14 amino acids. Trimming removed 1 base at V and 0 bases at J, with 6 bases between. Here the CDR3 reads CASSIVQMNTEAFF. As DNA, the CDR3 is TGTGCCAGTAGTATAGTTCAGATGAACACTGAAGCTTTCTTT.

This clonotype was counted at least ten times. The V and J genes are TRBV4-1 and TRBJ2-7; the D is unclear. Germline V gives CDR1 MGHRA, CDR2 YSYEKL. The CDR3 covers 13 residues. The V gene lost 0 bases and the J gene lost 3 bases, with 6 bases spanning the gap. In nucleotides, the CDR3 is TGCGCCAGCAGCCAAGATCCGCGCTACGAGCAGTACTTC. Translated: CASSQDPRYEQYF.

Details on this clonotype: The junction departs from the called germline gene at one end, perhaps through a read error. The chain recombines TRBV12-3 or TRBV12-4 with TRBJ2-7; D call uncertain. The CDR3 runs to 14 residues. CDR3 protein: CASSSRIGVYDQYF. CDR3 coding DNA: TGTGCCAGCAGTTCCCGGATAGGTGTTTACGATCAGTACTTC.

This clonotype has at least ten counts. The chain has TRBV15 and TRBJ2-5; unclear D gene. Between the trimmed V and J ends, which lost 0 bases and 5 bases, there was a span of 7 bases. The germline gives CDR1 LNHNV, CDR2 YYDKDF (reference sequence). CDR3 length: 13 residues. The CDR3 DNA reads as TGTGCCACCAGCAGAGATCGGTTCGAGACCCAGTACTTC. Amino acid sequence: CATSRDRFETQYF.

This sequence joins TRBV12-3 or TRBV12-4 and TRBJ2-5; D is possibly TRBD1 (5 bases). The CDR3 totals 14 residues. V was clipped by 6 bases and J by 7 bases, with 18 bases between them. The CDR3 loop reads CASSPKVGVATQYF. In nucleotides, the CDR3 is TGTGCCAGCAGCCCGAAGGTAGGGGTTGCGACCCAGTACTTC.

There are many counts of this clonotype. The chain joins TRBV12-3 or TRBV12-4 to TRBJ1-1; D unclear. Trimming cost V 7 bases and J 1 base, with 13 bases left between them. The CDR3 runs to 14 residues. The CDR3 DNA sequence: TGTGCCAGCACCCAGTGGCAGAGGAACACTGAAGCTTTCTTT. The encoded protein is CASTQWQRNTEAFF.

This clonotype was recorded many times. The chain has TRBV20-1 and TRBJ1-2; TRBD1 agrees at 8 bases. The CDR3 is 13 amino acids. V was pared by 6 bases and J by 2 bases, with 5 bases of the junction left unmatched. Germline CDR1 and CDR2: DFQATT and SNEGSKA (reference sequence). CDR3 amino acids: CSALSGGNYGYTF. CDR3 coding DNA: TGCAGTGCCCTCTCAGGGGGCAACTATGGCTACACCTTC.

This clonotype was seen a handful of times. The gene calls are TRBV6-2 or TRBV6-3 and TRBJ2-5, with 8 bases fitting TRBD2. Trimming took 7 bases from V and 5 from J; bases not matched to a gene: 6. In germline, CDR1 is MNHEY, CDR2 SVGEGT. This CDR3 spans 13 amino acids. The CDR3 nucleotides read TGTGCCAGCACCCGGGGGGGCGGGGAGACCCAGTACTTC. It is translated as CASTRGGGETQYF.

The chain employs TRBV11-2 and TRBJ2-7, with 9 nucleotides matching TRBD1. The J segment lost 3 bases and the V segment lost 0 bases, leaving 6 bases of the junction unmatched. The CDR3 loop spans 16 amino acids. Germline V gene data show CDR1 as SGHAT and CDR2 as FQNNGV. CDR3 region: CASSLERTGDGYEQYF. The CDR3 DNA sequence: TGTGCCAGCAGCTTAGAAAGGACAGGGGACGGCTACGAGCAGTACTTC.

J is TRBJ1-4 and V is TRBV27; D is unresolved. The ends were cut back, 10 bases at V and 6 bases at J, with 18 bases in the middle. The CDR3 covers 14 residues. In germline, CDR1 is MNHEY, CDR2 SMNVEV (reference sequence). The CDR3 nucleotides are TGTGCCACCTGTAGACGACAAGGTTATGAAAAACTGTTTTTT. This sequence encodes CATCRRQGYEKLFF.

V gene TRBV28 combines with J gene TRBJ1-6; TRBD1 might be the D (6 bases). This CDR3 is 17 amino acids long. V lost 3 bases to trimming and J lost 0 bases, with 12 bases between them. In germline, CDR1 is MDHEN, CDR2 SYDVKM. Here the CDR3 reads CASSLRGTSSYNSPLHF. The CDR3 DNA is TGTGCCAGCAGTTTGCGGGGGACAAGCTCCTATAATTCACCCCTCCACTTT.

This clonotype has a count of ten or more. J is TRBJ1-5 and V is TRBV6-2 or TRBV6-3; TRBD1 matches 8 bases. The junction had 7 bases not matched to a gene; V was cut back by 4 bases and J by 5 bases. In germline, CDR1 is MNHEY, CDR2 SVGEGT. The CDR3 runs to 15 residues. The CDR3 region is CASSSLQGDHQPQHF. The CDR3 DNA reads TGTGCCAGCAGTTCCCTACAGGGGGATCATCAGCCCCAGCATTTT.

The chain recombines TRBV12-3 or TRBV12-4 with TRBJ1-2; no clear D gene. The CDR3 has 14 amino acids. V lost 7 bases and J 0 bases, leaving 12 bases between the germline ends. This CDR3 is CASTETGPNYGYTF. The CDR3 DNA follows: TGTGCCAGCACCGAGACGGGTCCTAACTATGGCTACACCTTC.

The CDR3 protein is CASSERRLAGPTDTQYF. DNA of the CDR3: TGTGCCAGCAGTGAAAGAAGGCTAGCGGGGCCCACAGATACGCAGTATTTT. This chain joins TRBV6-1 and TRBJ2-3; TRBD2 agrees at 9 bases. V gave up 2 bases and J gave up 2 bases; unmatched junction bases: 8. CDR3 length equals 17 residues. The germline V gene encodes CDR1 MNHNS and CDR2 SASEGT.

This clonotype was counted between two and nine times. This sequence joins TRBV11-2 and TRBJ2-3, with no clear D. There are 15 residues in the CDR3. Trimming stripped 1 base from V and 1 base from J, with 9 bases between. Germline loops: CDR1 SGHAT, CDR2 FQNNGV. The CDR3 DNA reads TGTGCCAGCAGCTTAGGGGGTACTGGCACAGATACGCAGTATTTT. It encodes CASSLGGTGTDTQYF.

This clonotype was picked up many times. The rearrangement links TRBV5-5 to TRBJ2-7; either TRBD1 or TRBD2 may supply D (5 bases each). Germline CDR1 is SGHKS and CDR2 is YYEKEE (reference sequence). The ends were cut back, 4 bases at V and 0 bases at J, with 11 bases in the middle. The CDR3 is 14 amino acids. CDR3: CASSGGISSYEQYF. The DNA of the CDR3 is TGTGCCAGCAGCGGGGGAATATCCTCCTACGAGCAGTACTTC.